This T cell receptor beta chain was recorded in a study of blood T cell repertoires in COVID-19. Whole-study context: Both acute and convalescent COVID-19 samples were obtained from the United States, Italy and Spain. T cells, B-cell-depleted T cells, or PBMCs supplied cDNA or gDNA.

The germline gives CDR1 SGHVS, CDR2 FQNEAQ. The CDR3 has 17 residues. V was clipped by 4 bases and J by 0 bases; unmatched bases: 5. In the source study's methods: For nucleated cells, counts were estimated from reference gene primer amplification. The method was immunoSEQ multiplex PCR; TCRdb's version includes in-frame clones alone and lacks a portion of them. Clone size and the V and J calls come from that table; the DNA yielded D and trimming. This sample yields roughly 150,000 clones, of which 85% to 90% are seen a single time; about 3.2% belongs to the top ten. This clone occurred once. Sample: peripheral blood. The sequence derives from a man between 60 and 75 years old with active or convalescent COVID-19. The gene calls are TRBV7-8 and TRBJ2-6; TRBD1 matches 8 bases. CDR3 in amino acids: CASSSGQEYSGANVLTF. The CDR3 nucleotides are TGTGCCAGCAGCTCGGGACAGGAGTACTCTGGGGCCAACGTCCTGACTTTC. Drawing the rest from reference TRBV7-8 and TRBJ2-6, the complete variable domain is GAGVSQSPRYKVAKRGQDVALRCDPISGHVSLFWYQQALGQGPEFLTYFQNEAQLDKSGLPSDRFFAERPEGSVSTLKIQRTQQEDSAVYLCASSSGQEYSGANVLTFGAGSRLTVL.